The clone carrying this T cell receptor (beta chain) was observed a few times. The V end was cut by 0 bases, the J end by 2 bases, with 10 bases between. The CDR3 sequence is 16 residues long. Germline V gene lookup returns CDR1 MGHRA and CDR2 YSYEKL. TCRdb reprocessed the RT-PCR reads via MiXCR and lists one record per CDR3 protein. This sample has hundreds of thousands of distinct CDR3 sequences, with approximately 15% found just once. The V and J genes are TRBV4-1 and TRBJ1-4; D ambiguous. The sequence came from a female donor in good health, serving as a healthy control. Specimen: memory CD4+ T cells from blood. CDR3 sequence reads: CASSQDRRPTNEKLFF. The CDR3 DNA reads TGCGCCAGCAGCCAAGATCGAAGGCCTACTAATGAAAAACTGTTTTTT.